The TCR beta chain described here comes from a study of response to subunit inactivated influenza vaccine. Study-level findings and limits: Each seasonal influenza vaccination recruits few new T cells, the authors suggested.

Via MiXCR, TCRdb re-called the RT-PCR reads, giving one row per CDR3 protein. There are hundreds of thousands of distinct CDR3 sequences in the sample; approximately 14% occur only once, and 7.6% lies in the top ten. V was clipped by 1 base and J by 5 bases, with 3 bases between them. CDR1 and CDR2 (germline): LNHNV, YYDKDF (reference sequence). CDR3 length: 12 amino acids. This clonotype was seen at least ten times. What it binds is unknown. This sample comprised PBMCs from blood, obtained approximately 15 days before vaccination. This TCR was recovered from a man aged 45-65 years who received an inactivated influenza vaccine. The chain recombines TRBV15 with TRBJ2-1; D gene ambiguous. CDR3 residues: CATSRGHNEQFF. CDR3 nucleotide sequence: TGTGCCACCAGCAGAGGACACAATGAGCAGTTCTTC. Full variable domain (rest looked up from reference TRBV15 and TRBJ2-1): DAMVIQNPRYQVTQFGKPVTLSCSQTLNHNVMYWYQQKSSQAPKLLFHYYDKDFNNEADTPDNFQSRRPNTSFCFLDIRSPGLGDTAMYLCATSRGHNEQFFGPGTRLTVL.